This is a list of T cell receptor beta chains from one sample in a study of T cell responses to AZD1222 COVID-19 vaccine. Libraries were prepared by immunoSEQ multiplex PCR; TCRdb keeps only in-frame clonotypes and omits some of them. The table has 100,000 to 130,000 clones, about 93% seen once. This specimen was peripheral blood, taken 28 days after the second AZD1222 dose. The origin of the receptors is an adult who received the AZD1222 COVID-19 vaccine. Both conserved end residues are part of each CDR3. Fields, in order: D gene, V gene, clone size, J gene, CDR3 DNA, CDR3 protein. The D gene is left open where the match is weak. For some rows the clone size is stated as once, few or many, or as a class when expanded; others skip it.

d_gene: .; v_gene: TRBV5-4; abundance: .; j_gene: TRBJ1-3; CDR3nt: TGTGCCAGCAGCTCAGACCCTAGCACTGGAAACACCATATATTTT; CDR3aa: CASSSDPSTGNTIYF
d_gene: TRBD2; v_gene: TRBV9; abundance: .; j_gene: TRBJ2-3; CDR3nt: TGTGCCAGCAGCGAGCGGGGGACTCGAAGCACAGATACGCAGTATTTT; CDR3aa: CASSERGTRSTDTQYF
d_gene: .; v_gene: TRBV19; abundance: .; j_gene: TRBJ1-6; CDR3nt: TGTGCCAGTAGTATACAAGGGGTGAATAGTTCACCCCTCCACTTT; CDR3aa: CASSIQGVNSSPLHF
d_gene: .; v_gene: TRBV19; abundance: .; j_gene: TRBJ2-1; CDR3nt: TGTGCCAGTAGTTTTGGGCGCTCCTACAATGAGCAGTTCTTC; CDR3aa: CASSFGRSYNEQFF
d_gene: .; v_gene: TRBV19; abundance: .; j_gene: TRBJ2-3; CDR3nt: TGTGCCAGTAGTCGGGCAGGAAGCACAGATACGCAGTATTTT; CDR3aa: CASSRAGSTDTQYF
d_gene: .; v_gene: TRBV19; abundance: .; j_gene: TRBJ1-5; CDR3nt: TGTGCCAGTAGTATGGGGGCAAGAGGAGGCAATCAGCCCCAGCATTTT; CDR3aa: CASSMGARGGNQPQHF
d_gene: .; v_gene: TRBV9; abundance: .; j_gene: TRBJ1-2; CDR3nt: TGTGCCAGCAGCGTAGCCCGAAACAGAGACTATGGCTACACCTTC; CDR3aa: CASSVARNRDYGYTF
d_gene: TRBD2; v_gene: TRBV4-1; abundance: .; j_gene: TRBJ2-3; CDR3nt: TGCGCCAGCAGCCAAGATGAGACCGGGACTAGCGGAACAGATACGCAGTATTTT; CDR3aa: CASSQDETGTSGTDTQYF
d_gene: TRBD2; v_gene: TRBV10-2; abundance: .; j_gene: TRBJ2-3; CDR3nt: TGCGCCAGCAGACTAGCGGGAGCCAGCACAGATACGCAGTATTTT; CDR3aa: CASRLAGASTDTQYF
d_gene: .; v_gene: TRBV7-9; abundance: .; j_gene: TRBJ2-1; CDR3nt: TGTGCCAGCAGCCCAAAGGACTGGCTACTCAATGAGCAGTTCTTC; CDR3aa: CASSPKDWLLNEQFF
d_gene: .; v_gene: TRBV25-1; abundance: .; j_gene: TRBJ1-2; CDR3nt: TGTGCCAGCAGTCCTCGACAGGTTAACTATGGCTACACCTTC; CDR3aa: CASSPRQVNYGYTF
d_gene: .; v_gene: TRBV6-4; abundance: .; j_gene: TRBJ1-3; CDR3nt: TGTGCCAGCAATTGGGAATCTGGAAACACCATATATTTT; CDR3aa: CASNWESGNTIYF
d_gene: .; v_gene: TRBV9; abundance: .; j_gene: TRBJ1-1; CDR3nt: TGTGCCAGCAGCGGGGCCAGCCCTGAAGCTTTCTTT; CDR3aa: CASSGASPEAFF
d_gene: .; v_gene: TRBV14; abundance: .; j_gene: TRBJ2-7; CDR3nt: TGTGCCAGCAGCCTACGGAGAAGGCCCTACGAGCAGTACTTC; CDR3aa: CASSLRRRPYEQYF
d_gene: .; v_gene: TRBV2; abundance: .; j_gene: TRBJ2-7; CDR3nt: TGTGCCAGCAGTGAATCGGAACAATCCACCTACGAGCAGTACTTC; CDR3aa: CASSESEQSTYEQYF
d_gene: .; v_gene: TRBV29-1; abundance: .; j_gene: TRBJ2-3; CDR3nt: TGCAGCGTTGCAGTAGCTATGGATACGCAGTATTTT; CDR3aa: CSVAVAMDTQYF
d_gene: TRBD1; v_gene: TRBV5-3; abundance: .; j_gene: TRBJ2-7; CDR3nt: TGTGCCAGAAGACGGCCCGGGACAGGGATCTCCTACGAGCAGTACTTC; CDR3aa: CARRRPGTGISYEQYF
d_gene: .; v_gene: TRBV4-2; abundance: .; j_gene: TRBJ1-2; CDR3nt: TGTGCCAGCAGCCAAGATCCCCGGAGGGGCTATGGCTACACCTTC; CDR3aa: CASSQDPRRGYGYTF
d_gene: .; v_gene: TRBV3-1/TRBV3-2; abundance: .; j_gene: TRBJ2-2; CDR3nt: TGTGCCAGCAGCCAAGTAGTGGGACACACCGGGGAGCTGTTTTTT; CDR3aa: CASSQVVGHTGELFF
d_gene: .; v_gene: TRBV2; abundance: .; j_gene: TRBJ2-4; CDR3nt: TGTGCCAGCAGTGGTCAATCGAGCGGGAACATTCAGTACTTC; CDR3aa: CASSGQSSGNIQYF
d_gene: .; v_gene: TRBV3-1/TRBV3-2; abundance: .; j_gene: TRBJ1-6; CDR3nt: TGTGCCAGCAGCCAAGATCCCGGGAGGGCTTCACCCCTCCACTTT; CDR3aa: CASSQDPGRASPLHF
d_gene: TRBD1; v_gene: TRBV6-5; abundance: once; j_gene: TRBJ2-2; CDR3nt: TGTGCCGTGGACAGGGGGCCCACCGGGGAGCTGTTTTTT; CDR3aa: CAVDRGPTGELFF
d_gene: .; v_gene: TRBV28; abundance: .; j_gene: TRBJ1-3; CDR3nt: TGTGCCAGCAGTTTACCCAGTAAATCTGGAAACACCATATATTTT; CDR3aa: CASSLPSKSGNTIYF
d_gene: .; v_gene: TRBV10-3; abundance: .; j_gene: TRBJ2-1; CDR3nt: TGTGCCATCAGTGACCCGGGTAGCCCCCGTTCCTACAATGAGCAGTTCTTC; CDR3aa: CAISDPGSPRSYNEQFF
d_gene: .; v_gene: TRBV7-8; abundance: .; j_gene: TRBJ2-7; CDR3nt: TGTGCCAGCAGCCCATCCTACGAGCAGTACTTC; CDR3aa: CASSPSYEQYF
d_gene: .; v_gene: TRBV21-1; abundance: .; j_gene: TRBJ2-7; CDR3nt: TGTGCCAGCCGCCATGACGAGCAGTACTTC; CDR3aa: CASRHDEQYF
d_gene: TRBD1; v_gene: TRBV10-3; abundance: .; j_gene: TRBJ1-4; CDR3nt: TGTGCCATCAGTGACCCGGGACAGATGAATGAAAAACTGTTTTTT; CDR3aa: CAISDPGQMNEKLFF
d_gene: .; v_gene: TRBV6-5; abundance: .; j_gene: TRBJ1-1; CDR3nt: TGTGCCAGCATGGGGCCTGGAACTGAAGCTTTCTTT; CDR3aa: CASMGPGTEAFF
d_gene: TRBD1; v_gene: TRBV4-1; abundance: once; j_gene: TRBJ2-2; CDR3nt: TGCGCCAGCAGCCAGAAATTGACAGGGGGCGGCCGGGAGCTGTTTTTT; CDR3aa: CASSQKLTGGGRELFF